This T cell receptor (beta chain) was sequenced during a study of T cell repertoires in ileal Crohn's disease. Findings and limits, study-wide: The median delay to postoperative endoscopy was under nine months.

Only in-frame clones appear in the TCRdb table, and some are missing; sequencing was by immunoSEQ multiplex PCR. This sample carries almost 5,500 clones, under 75% of them seen once, and the ten largest clones take 29%. About this clone: No antigen is known for it.

There are 14 residues in the CDR3. J was trimmed by 6 bases and V by 0 bases; bases with no gene match: 4. The germline gives CDR1 KGHSY, CDR2 FQNENV. Time point denoted: neoterminal ileum biopsy at postoperative endoscopy, about 6 months after surgery. The sequence was collected from an adult with Crohn's disease. Input material: ileal tissue. The rearrangement uses TRBV16 and TRBJ1-2; 7 bases agree with TRBD1. The CDR3 DNA follows: TGTGCCAGCAGCCAATCACGAGGGGGCGATGGCTACACCTTC. Its translation is CASSQSRGGDGYTF.